One T cell receptor beta chain is described in this entry. Trimming removed 4 bases at V and 0 bases at J, with 13 bases between. This CDR3 has 16 residues. CDR1 and CDR2 (germline): SNHLY, FYNNEI. TCRdb keeps only in-frame clones here, not all; method: immunoSEQ multiplex PCR. The table records around 450,000 clones, less than 95% of them present only once. This record comes from a study of blood T cell repertoires in COVID-19. Overall study context: Sample material is recorded as cDNA or gDNA derived from T cells, B-cell-depleted T cells, or PBMCs.

Assignment of participants to cohorts was predicated upon participant-reported clinical history. Cohort 3 donors counted as recovered after two negative PCRs, clearance, or resolved symptoms. The chain recombines TRBV2 with TRBJ1-3; D unresolved. Sample: PBMCs or T cells enriched from blood (not recorded which). This TCR was sampled from a man aged 18 to 30 who had recovered from COVID-19. The CDR3 loop reads CASSGQAVLSGNTIYF. The CDR3 coding sequence is TGTGCCAGCAGTGGGCAGGCCGTGCTCTCTGGAAACACCATATATTTT. Filled out from reference TRBV2 and TRBJ1-3, the complete variable domain reads EPEVTQTPSHQVTQMGQEVILRCVPISNHLYFYWYRQILGQKVEFLVSFYNNEISEKSEIFDDQFSVERPDGSNFTLKIRSTKLEDSAMYFCASSGQAVLSGNTIYFGEGSWLTVV.